Presented here are 3 T cell receptor beta chains from one specimen sequenced in a study of cytomegalovirus exposure and HLA in healthy donors. The PCR employed 60 Vbeta primers together with 13 Jbeta primers. The table came from immunoSEQ multiplex PCR; TCRdb's copy has only in-frame clones and leaves some out. The sample carries some 150,000 clones, roughly a tenth recorded once. Sequenced input: PBMCs. The receptor source for this set is a male donor in good health and CMV-seronegative.

This clone showed up just a few times. The CDR3 DNA sequence: TGTGCCAGTACACCCCGGGGGGCCGCGGTCAATCAGCCCCAGCATTTT. This codes for CASTPRGAAVNQPQHF. The J gene is TRBJ1-5, the V gene TRBV19; a possible D gene is TRBD1 (6 bases). CDR3 size: 16 residues. Germline V gene sequence: CDR1 LNHDA, CDR2 SQIVND (reference sequence). V lost 7 bases, J lost 3 bases, and 19 bases lay in between.

This clone was detected only a few times. The sample contains more than one DNA sequence encoding this CDR3. The chain is built from TRBV7-2 and TRBJ1-1; the D is unclear. The CDR3 is made up of 13 amino acids. The V and J ends lost 1 base and 2 bases respectively, with 5 bases between them. Germline assignment: CDR1 SGHTA and CDR2 FQGNSA. DNA for the CDR3: TGTGCCAGCAGCTTAGAGAGAAACACTGAAGCTTTCTTT. Translated: CASSLERNTEAFF.

This clone has more than one count but fewer than ten. The gene calls are TRBV6-4 and TRBJ2-2; D remains unclear. The CDR3 spans 10 residues. Germline V gene data show CDR1 as MRHNA and CDR2 as SNTAGT. V lost 10 bases, J lost 6 bases, and 6 bases lay in between. The CDR3, as DNA: TGTGCCACCCCTGCCGGGGAGCTGTTTTTT. Translated: CATPAGELFF.